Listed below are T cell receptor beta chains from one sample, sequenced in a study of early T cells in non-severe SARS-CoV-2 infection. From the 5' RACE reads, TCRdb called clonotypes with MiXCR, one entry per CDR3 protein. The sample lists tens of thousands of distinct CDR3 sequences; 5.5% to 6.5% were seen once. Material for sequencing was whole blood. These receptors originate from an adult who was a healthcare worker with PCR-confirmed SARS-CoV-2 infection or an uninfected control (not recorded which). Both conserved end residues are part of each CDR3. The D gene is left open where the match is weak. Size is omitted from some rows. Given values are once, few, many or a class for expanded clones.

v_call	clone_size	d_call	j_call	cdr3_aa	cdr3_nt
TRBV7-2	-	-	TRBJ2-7	CASSRTSYEQYF	TGTGCCAGCAGCCGAACTAGCTACGAGCAGTACTTC
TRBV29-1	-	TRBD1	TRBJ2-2	CSVARDRNTGELFF	TGCAGCGTCGCCCGGGACAGAAACACCGGGGAGCTGTTTTTT
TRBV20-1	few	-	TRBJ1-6	CSARGGVQNSPLHF	TGCAGTGCTAGAGGGGGAGTCCAGAATTCACCCCTCCACTTT
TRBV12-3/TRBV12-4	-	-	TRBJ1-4	CASSLEQGLATNEKLFF	TGTGCCAGCAGTTTAGAGCAGGGGCTTGCAACTAATGAAAAACTGTTTTTT
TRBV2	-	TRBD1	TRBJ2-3	CASSPGTVKADTQYF	TGTGCCAGCAGTCCCGGGACAGTCAAGGCAGATACGCAGTATTTT
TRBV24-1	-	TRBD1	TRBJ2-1	CATSDRTGTGKQFF	TGTGCCACCAGTGACAGAACGGGGACAGGGAAACAGTTCTTC
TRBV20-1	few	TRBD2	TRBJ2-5	CSAAGGSSQETQYF	TGCAGTGCTGCGGGGGGGAGTAGTCAAGAGACCCAGTACTTC
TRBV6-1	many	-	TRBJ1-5	CASSGSNSNQPQHF	TGTGCCAGCAGTGGCAGCAATAGCAATCAGCCCCAGCATTTT
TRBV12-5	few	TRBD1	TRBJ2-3	CASGQGTALFTDTQYF	TGTGCTAGTGGTCAAGGGACAGCATTATTCACAGATACGCAGTATTTT
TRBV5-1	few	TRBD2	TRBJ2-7	CASIMTSVSYEQYF	TGCGCCAGCATAATGACTAGCGTCTCCTACGAGCAGTACTTC
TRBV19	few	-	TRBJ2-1	CASTIDSSSYNEQFF	TGTGCCAGTACCATCGACTCGAGCTCCTACAATGAGCAGTTCTTC
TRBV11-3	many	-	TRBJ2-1	CASSFDGAINNEQFF	TGTGCCAGCAGCTTCGACGGGGCGATAAACAATGAGCAGTTCTTC
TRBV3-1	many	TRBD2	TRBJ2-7	CASSQFGTSSYEQYF	TGTGCCAGCAGCCAATTTGGGACTAGCTCCTACGAGCAGTACTTC
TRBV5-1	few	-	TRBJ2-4	CASSLAGGRAKNIQYF	TGCGCCAGCAGCTTGGCAGGGGGGAGAGCCAAAAACATTCAGTACTTC
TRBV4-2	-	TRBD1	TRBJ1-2	CASSSTDRGYGYTF	TGTGCCAGCAGCTCAACGGACAGGGGCTATGGCTACACCTTC
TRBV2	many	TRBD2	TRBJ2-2	CASRSSGRRSGELFF	TGTGCCAGCAGAAGTAGCGGGAGACGGTCCGGGGAGCTGTTTTTT
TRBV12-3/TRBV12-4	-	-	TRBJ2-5	CASSSRGGGTQETQYF	TGTGCCAGCAGTTCCCGAGGAGGGGGTACACAAGAGACCCAGTACTTC
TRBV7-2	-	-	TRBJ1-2	CASSPDRMNYGYTF	TGTGCCAGCAGCCCCGACAGGATGAACTATGGCTACACCTTC
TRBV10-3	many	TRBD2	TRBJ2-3	CAISGGLAGGRSTDTQYF	TGTGCCATCAGTGGGGGACTAGCGGGAGGGAGGAGCACAGATACGCAGTATTTT
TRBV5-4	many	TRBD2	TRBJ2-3	CASSSTTSRLAVRTDTQYF	TGTGCCAGCAGCTCAACGACCTCGAGACTAGCGGTACGCACAGATACGCAGTATTTT
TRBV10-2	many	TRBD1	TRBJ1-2	CATSPGTGGFGYTF	TGCGCCACGAGTCCCGGGACAGGGGGCTTTGGCTACACCTTC
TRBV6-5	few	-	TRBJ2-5	CASSGILQGDKETQYF	TGTGCCAGCAGTGGAATACTACAGGGTGACAAAGAGACCCAGTACTTC
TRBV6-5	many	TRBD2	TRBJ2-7	CASSSSGLAGVYEQYF	TGTGCCAGCAGTTCCTCGGGGCTAGCGGGAGTCTACGAGCAGTACTTC
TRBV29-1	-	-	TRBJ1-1	CSVGPIGGTEAFF	TGCAGCGTCGGACCGATTGGGGGCACTGAAGCTTTCTTT
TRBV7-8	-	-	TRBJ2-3	CASSRGPLDTQYF	TGTGCCAGCAGCCGCGGCCCGTTGGATACGCAGTATTTT
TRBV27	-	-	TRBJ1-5	CASSFLPRGPDQPQHF	TGTGCCAGCAGTTTCCTCCCGCGGGGGCCCGATCAGCCCCAGCATTTT
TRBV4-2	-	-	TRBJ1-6	CASSQDRQDSSYNSPLHF	TGTGCCAGCAGCCAAGATAGGCAGGACAGCTCCTATAATTCACCCCTCCACTTT
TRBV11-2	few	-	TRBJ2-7	CASSLAGGSGEQYF	TGTGCCAGCAGCTTAGCCGGCGGATCAGGGGAGCAGTACTTC
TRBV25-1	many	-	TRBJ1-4	CASNGAGPNEKLFF	TGTGCCAGCAATGGGGCTGGCCCTAATGAAAAACTGTTTTTT
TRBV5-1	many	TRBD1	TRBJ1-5	CASSAGTDNQPQHF	TGCGCCAGCAGCGCGGGGACAGATAATCAGCCCCAGCATTTT
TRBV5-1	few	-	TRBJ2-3	CASSLGLADTQYF	TGCGCCAGCAGCTTGGGGTTAGCAGATACGCAGTATTTT
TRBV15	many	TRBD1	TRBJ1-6	CATSRDTGVASPLHF	TGTGCCACCAGCAGAGATACAGGGGTGGCTTCACCCCTCCACTTT
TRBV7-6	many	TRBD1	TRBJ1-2	CASSFGQGGHTSNYGYTF	TGTGCCAGCAGCTTTGGACAGGGTGGGCATACTAGTAACTATGGCTACACCTTC
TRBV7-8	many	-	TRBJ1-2	CASSSAGNYGYTF	TGTGCCAGCAGCTCGGCAGGGAACTATGGCTACACCTTC
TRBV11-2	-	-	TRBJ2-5	CASSSPKGLQQETQYF	TGTGCCAGCAGCTCACCAAAGGGTCTCCAACAAGAGACCCAGTACTTC
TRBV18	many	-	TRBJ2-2	CASSPQSIRNTGELFF	TGTGCCAGCTCACCACAATCCATACGGAACACCGGGGAGCTGTTTTTT
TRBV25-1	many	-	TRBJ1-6	CASTGESYNSPLHF	TGTGCCAGCACAGGGGAGTCCTATAATTCACCCCTCCACTTT
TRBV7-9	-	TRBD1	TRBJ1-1	CASSPAGLRGLNTEAFF	TGTGCCAGCAGCCCAGCCGGTCTCAGGGGGCTTAACACTGAAGCTTTCTTT
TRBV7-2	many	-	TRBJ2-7	CASSLEGTHPLEQYF	TGTGCCAGCAGCTTAGAAGGGACTCACCCCTTAGAGCAGTACTTC
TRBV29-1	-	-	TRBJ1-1	CSVALMQVDSRNTEAFF	TGCAGCGTTGCCCTTATGCAAGTGGACAGCAGAAACACTGAAGCTTTCTTT
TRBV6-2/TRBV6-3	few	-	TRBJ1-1	CASSYSKYGSFNTEAFF	TGTGCCAGCAGTTACTCGAAGTACGGGAGTTTTAACACTGAAGCTTTCTTT
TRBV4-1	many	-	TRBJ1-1	CASIDGTNTEAFF	TGCGCCAGCATAGACGGGACGAACACTGAAGCTTTCTTT
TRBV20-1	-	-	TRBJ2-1	CSARRTPNEQFF	TGCAGTGCTAGAAGGACTCCCAATGAGCAGTTCTTC
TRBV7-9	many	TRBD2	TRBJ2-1	CASSLGLAGRYNEQFF	TGTGCCAGCAGCTTAGGGCTAGCGGGGAGATACAATGAGCAGTTCTTC